This T cell receptor (beta chain) was profiled in a study of T-cell reconstitution after alpha-beta-depleted transplantation in children (dated by TCRdb to about 2016). With regard to the full study: Using TCR repertoire profiling, the study quantitatively followed how T-cell immune reconstitution unfolded in children after TCRalphabeta/CD19-depleted allogeneic hematopoietic cell transplantation.

From the germline V gene, CDR1 is SGHRS and CDR2 is YFSETQ. There are 16 amino acids in the CDR3, from cysteine to phenylalanine inclusive. CDR3 DNA is the only sequence kept; it has 48 bases, read in frame from the first base. V lost 0 bases and J lost 6 bases, and the count of bases not matched to a germline gene is 10. As for this clonotype: Its target antigen remains unknown. Per-base qualities were not stored, and no clone one base away is much larger.

Libraries were prepared through PCR. The sequencer was an Illumina HiSeq 2500. Molecular barcoding was employed in the preparation of TCR libraries, with unique molecular identifiers being used to normalize TCRbeta repertoire quantification. TCRdb's own reprocessing of the public reads used fastp at Q25 and MiXCR and kept productive beta chains. Every distinct CDR3 protein forms one entry, paired with its most common genes and DNA. A total of 360,000 or so distinct CDR3 sequences appear in this sample, about a fifth of them only once. The ten largest clones add up to 3% to 4% of the sample. The sequence was obtained from a human donor who donated a stem cell graft to a child with acute myeloid leukemia. The rearranged chain carries TRBV5-1 and TRBJ2-3, with 7 central nucleotides matching TRBD2. The sample here was PBMCs from the stem cell graft donor, taken from the stem cell graft. CDR3 reads: CASSLGLASLGDTQYF. The bases are TGCGCCAGCAGCTTGGGACTAGCCTCCCTTGGGGATACGCAGTATTTT. Extended through the reference TRBV5-1 and TRBJ2-3 proteins, this CDR3 yields the full variable domain: KAGVTQTPRYLIKTRGQQVTLSCSPISGHRSVSWYQQTPGQGLQFLFEYFSETQRNKGNFPGRFSGRQFSNSRSEMNVSTLELGDSALYLCASSLGLASLGDTQYFGPGTRLTVL.